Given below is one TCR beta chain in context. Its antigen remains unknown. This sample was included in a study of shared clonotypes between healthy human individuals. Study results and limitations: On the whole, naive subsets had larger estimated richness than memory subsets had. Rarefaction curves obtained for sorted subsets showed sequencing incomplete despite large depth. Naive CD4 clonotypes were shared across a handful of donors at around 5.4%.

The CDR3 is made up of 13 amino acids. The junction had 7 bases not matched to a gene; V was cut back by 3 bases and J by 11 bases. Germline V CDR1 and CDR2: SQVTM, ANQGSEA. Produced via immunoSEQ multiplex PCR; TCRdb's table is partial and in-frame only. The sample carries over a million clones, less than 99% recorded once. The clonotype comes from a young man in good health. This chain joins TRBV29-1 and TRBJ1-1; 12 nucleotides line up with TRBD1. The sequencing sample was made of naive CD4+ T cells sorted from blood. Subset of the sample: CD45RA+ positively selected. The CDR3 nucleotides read TGCAGCGTTGAGGGGACAGGGGGCGTTTCGGCTTTCTTT. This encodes CSVEGTGGVSAFF.